This TCR beta chain came from a study of blood T cell repertoires in COVID-19. The overall study: T cells, B-cell-depleted T cells, or PBMCs supplied cDNA or gDNA.

The CDR3 extends over 12 amino acids. Losses at the gene ends were 7 bases for V and 8 bases for J; bases not matched to a gene: 6. Libraries were prepared by immunoSEQ multiplex PCR; TCRdb keeps only in-frame clonotypes and omits some of them. Of more than 65,000 clones in the sample, 65% to 80% were seen once. The clonotype originates from a woman older than 75 with active or convalescent COVID-19. The genes are TRBV12-3 or TRBV12-4 and TRBJ2-3; TRBD2 aligns across 7 bases. The sequencing sample was made of peripheral blood. CDR3 coding DNA: TGTGCCAGCACCCGAGGGAGGGGTACGCAGTATTTT. This translates into CASTRGRGTQYF.